These 32 T cell receptor beta chains were all obtained from the same sample, sequenced in a study of blood T cell repertoires in COVID-19. This table comes from immunoSEQ multiplex PCR, and its TCRdb copy is limited to in-frame clones, with some not included. Here the sample spans over 35,000 clones, approximately 91% being singletons. Sequenced material: peripheral blood. The receptors here all came from a young woman in a cohort sampled during active COVID-19.

CDR3 sequence: CASSLAGAGNTIYF. The CDR3 DNA reads as TGTGCCAGCAGCTTGGCAGGGGCTGGAAACACCATATATTTT. The chain links TRBV5-6 to TRBJ1-3, with D maybe TRBD1 (6 bases). This CDR3 contains 14 residues. The V and J ends lost 0 bases and 2 bases respectively, with 6 bases between them. Germline V lookup: CDR1 SGHDT, CDR2 YYEEEE.

The V call is TRBV11-2, the J call TRBJ1-2, with a tentative D call TRBD1 (6 bases). Per germline, CDR1 SGHAT and CDR2 FQNNGV. The CDR3 is 15 amino acids. V dropped 5 bases and J dropped 0 bases, with 13 bases sitting between them. CDR3 residues: CASSHPQGTNYGYTF. Written as DNA, the CDR3 is TGTGCCAGCAGCCACCCACAGGGAACTAACTATGGCTACACCTTC.

This rearrangement joins TRBV14 to TRBJ2-2; TRBD2 matches 12 bases. The ends lost 2 bases at V and 1 base at J; junction bases unmatched: 11. Germline lookup yields CDR1 SGHDN and CDR2 FVKESK. CDR3 length: 20 amino acids. The CDR3 loop is CASSQKLLAGGRWNTGELFF. As DNA, the CDR3 is TGTGCCAGCAGCCAAAAACTTCTAGCGGGAGGGCGGTGGAACACCGGGGAGCTGTTTTTT. Based on the CDR3 plus reference TRBV14 and TRBJ2-2, the full variable domain is EAGVTQFPSHSVIEKGQTVTLRCDPISGHDNLYWYRRVMGKEIKFLLHFVKESKQDESGMPNNRFLAERTGGTYSTLKVQPAELEDSGVYFCASSQKLLAGGRWNTGELFFGEGSRLTVL.

CDR3 sequence reads: CASSKRRSGGLYNEQFF. DNA for the CDR3: TGTGCCAGCAGCAAAAGGCGATCTGGAGGGCTCTACAATGAGCAGTTCTTC. The rearrangement uses TRBV21-1 and TRBJ2-1; no check of the table's D call, TRBD2, against the DNA was made. TRBV21-1 represents a pseudogene. The CDR3 consists of 17 residues.

The chain links TRBV29-1 to TRBJ1-1, with 8 nucleotides matching TRBD1. V lost 6 bases to trimming and J lost 0 bases; unmatched junction nucleotides: 6. Germline assignment: CDR1 SQVTM and CDR2 ANQGSEA. This CDR3 has 14 residues. DNA for the CDR3: TGCAGCGTGACAGGGGCGGCAATGAACACTGAAGCTTTCTTT. Encoded protein: CSVTGAAMNTEAFF.

The CDR3 sequence is CASSPTSTAYEQYF. The CDR3 DNA is TGTGCCAGCAGCCCGACTAGCACCGCCTACGAGCAGTACTTC. The genes are TRBV7-2 and TRBJ2-7; 7 bases agree with TRBD2. The V gene end was trimmed by 5 bases and the J gene end by 2 bases; junction bases not matched to a gene: 6. CDR3 length: 14 amino acids. CDR1 and CDR2 (germline): SGHTA, FQGNSA.

This clone was detected once. This chain uses TRBV14 with TRBJ2-2; D not resolved. V lost 4 bases to trimming and J lost 7 bases, with 4 bases between them. The germline gives CDR1 SGHDN, CDR2 FVKESK. The length of the CDR3 is 11 residues. The CDR3 DNA follows: TGTGCCAGCAGCCCAGTCGGGGAGCTGTTTTTT. Encoded protein: CASSPVGELFF.

V is TRBV6-5 and J is TRBJ2-2; 10 nucleotides line up with TRBD1. V was pared by 6 bases and J by 1 base, with 2 bases of the junction left unmatched. The CDR3 has 15 residues. Germline lookup yields CDR1 MNHEY and CDR2 SVGAGI. The CDR3 loop is CASRGTGENTGELFF. Here the CDR3 DNA reads TGTGCCAGCAGGGGGACAGGGGAGAACACCGGGGAGCTGTTTTTT.

The chain employs TRBV4-3 and TRBJ2-7, with 8 bases aligning to TRBD1. V dropped 0 bases and J dropped 0; count of bases not matched to a gene: 1. Germline V gives CDR1 LGHNA, CDR2 YSLEER. The CDR3 length is 15 residues. In DNA form, the CDR3 reads TGCGCCAGCAGCCAAGAGCAGGGGGCCTCCTACGAGCAGTACTTC. This codes for CASSQEQGASYEQYF.

The chain combines TRBV24-1 with TRBJ2-1, with D tentatively TRBD2 (6 bases). There are 14 residues in the CDR3. Trimming stripped 3 bases from V and 7 bases from J, with 12 bases between. In germline, CDR1 is KGHDR, CDR2 SFDVKD. CDR3 sequence reads: CATSDRGLLNEQFF. DNA for the CDR3: TGTGCCACCAGTGATCGTGGACTACTAAATGAGCAGTTCTTC.

The chain joins TRBV7-8 to TRBJ2-3; TRBD2 might be the D (6 bases). CDR3 length: 15 amino acids. Germline V CDR1 and CDR2: SGHVS, FQNEAQ. Trimming took off 3 bases at V and 6 bases at J, with 16 bases between the two ends. CDR3 residues: CASSFSGKISDTQYF. Here the CDR3 DNA reads TGTGCCAGCAGCTTTAGCGGCAAAATATCGGATACGCAGTATTTT.

CDR3 sequence reads: CASSFTSGRGEQYF. DNA for the CDR3: TGTGCCAGCAGCTTTACTAGCGGGAGAGGGGAGCAGTACTTC. V and J are TRBV11-3 and TRBJ2-7; 11 bases line up with TRBD2. CDR1 is SGHNT, CDR2 YENEEA, per germline. After removal of 3 bases from V and 7 bases from J, the junction contained 5 bases not matched to a gene. The CDR3 runs to 14 residues.

The J gene is TRBJ2-5, the V gene TRBV5-1; the match to TRBD1 covers 12 bases. The CDR3 is 14 amino acids. Trimming removed 4 bases from V and 5 bases from J; junction bases left unmatched: 3. CDR1 is SGHRS and CDR2 is YFSETQ in the germline V gene. The CDR3 sequence is CASSRDRGQETQYF. CDR3 nucleotide sequence: TGCGCCAGCAGCCGGGACAGGGGGCAGGAGACCCAGTACTTC.

The chain links TRBV5-1 to TRBJ2-2; 10 nucleotides align to TRBD2. This CDR3 comprises 15 residues. CDR1 SGHRS and CDR2 YFSETQ come from the germline V gene. V shed 4 bases, J shed 7 bases, and the junction held 7 bases outside the gene matches. CDR3 in amino acids: CASSPGTSAIGELFF. In DNA, the CDR3 is TGCGCCAGCAGCCCAGGGACTAGCGCTATCGGGGAGCTGTTTTTT.

The chain combines TRBV5-6 with TRBJ2-5; D may be TRBD2 (5 bases). This CDR3 comprises 14 residues. Trimming pared 7 bases from V and 10 bases from J, leaving 23 bases between. Germline CDR1 SGHDT, CDR2 YYEEEE. CDR3 protein: CASFARGPQVNQYF. The CDR3 nucleotides are TGTGCCAGCTTCGCCCGGGGTCCCCAGGTCAACCAGTACTTC. Based on the CDR3 plus reference TRBV5-6 and TRBJ2-5, the full variable domain is DAGVTQSPTHLIKTRGQQVTLRCSPKSGHDTVSWYQQALGQGPQFIFQYYEEEERQRGNFPDRFSGHQFPNYSSELNVNALLLGDSALYLCASFARGPQVNQYFGPGTRLLVL.

This rearrangement joins TRBV9 to TRBJ2-1, with 7 bases lining up with TRBD2. Germline V gives CDR1 SGDLS, CDR2 YYNGEE. CDR3 length: 15 residues. V trimming: 6 bases; J trimming: 0 bases; junction bases outside the gene matches: 6. In nucleotides, the CDR3 is TGTGCCAGCAACATGGGCGGGAGCTCCTACAATGAGCAGTTCTTC. Amino acids: CASNMGGSSYNEQFF.

The genes are TRBV5-1 and TRBJ2-7; 8 bases line up with TRBD2. This CDR3 is 17 amino acids long. Germline CDR1 is SGHRS and CDR2 is YFSETQ. V dropped 4 bases and J dropped 3; count of bases not matched to a gene: 15. For the CDR3, the DNA is TGCGCCAGCAGCAGTCGGCCTTCAGCGGGAGAAGGCTACGAGCAGTACTTC. Translated, it gives CASSSRPSAGEGYEQYF. Together with reference TRBV5-1 and TRBJ2-7, the CDR3 gives the full variable domain: KAGVTQTPRYLIKTRGQQVTLSCSPISGHRSVSWYQQTPGQGLQFLFEYFSETQRNKGNFPGRFSGRQFSNSRSEMNVSTLELGDSALYLCASSSRPSAGEGYEQYFGPGTRLTVT.

The rearrangement links TRBV5-4 to TRBJ2-7; TRBD1 matches at 9 bases. The CDR3 spans 15 residues. Trimming cost V 5 bases and J 5 bases; bases outside gene matches: 11. CDR1 is SGHNT, CDR2 YYREEE, per germline (reference sequence). CDR3 protein: CASRVWGQGKHEQYF. The CDR3 nucleotides read TGTGCCAGCAGGGTATGGGGACAGGGTAAGCACGAGCAGTACTTC. Supplemented by reference TRBV5-4 and TRBJ2-7, the full variable domain reads ETGVTQSPTHLIKTRGQQVTLRCSSQSGHNTVSWYQQALGQGPQFIFQYYREEENGRGNFPPRFSGLQFPNYSSELNVNALELDDSALYLCASRVWGQGKHEQYFGPGTRLTVT.

The genes are TRBV2 and TRBJ2-5; D remains unclear. V gave up 5 bases and J gave up 4 bases, with 20 bases separating them. The length of the CDR3 is 16 residues. The germline V gene has CDR1 SNHLY and CDR2 FYNNEI. The CDR3 bases are TGTGCCAGCAGTAAAGGTCCCCCGACTGCCGGAGAGACCCAGTACTTC. Translation: CASSKGPPTAGETQYF.

The rearrangement links TRBV18 to TRBJ1-4, with a tentative D call TRBD1 (5 bases). From germline, CDR1 is KGHSH and CDR2 LQKENI. There are 16 residues in the CDR3. V lost 4 bases and J lost 0, with 12 bases in between. DNA for the CDR3: TGTGCCAGCTCACTGAGACAGCCCGCAACTAATGAAAAACTGTTTTTT. Translated, it gives CASSLRQPATNEKLFF.

The gene calls are TRBV4-2 and TRBJ1-1, with 7 bases lining up with TRBD1. The CDR3 has 15 amino acids. Germline loops: CDR1 LGHNA, CDR2 YNFKEQ. With V trimmed by 2 bases and J by 3 bases, 6 bases remained unmatched. The CDR3 is CASSQQTGTDTEAFF. CDR3 DNA: TGTGCCAGCAGCCAACAGACAGGGACGGACACTGAAGCTTTCTTT.

This sequence joins TRBV11-2 and TRBJ1-6; the match to TRBD1 covers 7 bases. CDR1 and CDR2 (germline): SGHAT, FQNNGV. The CDR3 spans 18 residues. J was trimmed by 6 bases and V by 1 base; bases with no gene match: 12. The CDR3: CASSLAASTGALNSPLHF. In nucleotides, the CDR3 is TGTGCCAGCAGCTTAGCAGCCTCAACAGGGGCGCTTAATTCACCCCTCCACTTT. Using reference TRBV11-2 and TRBJ1-6 for the parts outside the CDR3, the full variable domain is EAGVAQSPRYKIIEKRQSVAFWCNPISGHATLYWYQQILGQGPKLLIQFQNNGVVDDSQLPKDRFSAERLKGVDSTLKIQPAKLEDSAVYLCASSLAASTGALNSPLHFGNGTRLTVT.

The J gene is TRBJ2-7, the V gene TRBV5-6, with 7 bases identical to TRBD2. CDR3 length: 12 residues. After removal of 4 bases from V and 5 bases from J, the junction contained 3 bases not matched to a gene. The germline gives CDR1 SGHDT, CDR2 YYEEEE. The CDR3 sequence is CASSPRGDEQYF. CDR3 coding DNA: TGTGCCAGCAGCCCTCGGGGGGACGAGCAGTACTTC.

The CDR3 loop reads CASSYSMASGIDNEQFF. The CDR3 DNA follows: TGTGCCAGCAGTTACTCGATGGCTAGCGGGATTGACAATGAGCAGTTCTTC. The chain couples TRBV6-2 or TRBV6-3 to TRBJ2-1; 9 bases map to TRBD2. This CDR3 has 17 residues. Germline V lookup: CDR1 MNHEY, CDR2 SVGEGT. V trimming: 0 bases; J trimming: 5 bases; junction bases outside the gene matches: 8.

The CDR3 loop is CASSPPAGRLNEQFF. The CDR3 DNA reads TGTGCCAGCAGCCCCCCCGCGGGGCGCCTCAATGAGCAGTTCTTC. The rearrangement joins TRBV3-1 (or the pseudogene TRBV3-2) to TRBJ2-1; tentative D call: TRBD2 (6 bases). CDR1 LGHDT and CDR2 YNNKEL come from the germline V gene (reference sequence). Trimming stripped 4 bases from V and 6 bases from J, with 16 bases between. This CDR3 contains 15 residues.

The chain employs TRBV30 and TRBJ1-2; perhaps TRBD1 as D (6 bases). V gave up 2 bases and J gave up 5 bases, with 9 bases separating them. The CDR3 has 12 residues. CDR1 is GTSNPN, CDR2 SVGIG, per germline (reference sequence). CDR3 loop: CAWSSQGYGYTF. CDR3 DNA sequence: TGTGCCTGGAGTTCACAGGGTTATGGCTACACCTTC.

In the case of this clone: At the DNA level, this CDR3 is encoded by other sequences in the same sample as well. The V and J genes are TRBV9 and TRBJ2-1; TRBD2 agrees at 13 bases. The CDR3 loop spans 16 amino acids. CDR1 and CDR2 (germline): SGDLS, YYNGEE. Trimming at V came to 4 bases and at J to 2 bases, leaving 3 bases not matched to a gene. CDR3 DNA sequence: TGTGCCAGCAGCCCTGGACTAGCGGGAGCCTACAATGAGCAGTTCTTC. Protein sequence: CASSPGLAGAYNEQFF.

The chain recombines TRBV28 with TRBJ1-1; TRBD1 matches 10 bases. Germline CDR1 MDHEN, CDR2 SYDVKM. Losses at the gene ends were 4 bases for V and 3 bases for J; bases not matched to a gene: 5. CDR3 length equals 15 residues. The CDR3 DNA reads TGTGCCAGCAGTTCCATTGGACAGGGGGACACTGAAGCTTTCTTT. Translated: CASSSIGQGDTEAFF.

The chain has TRBV11-2 and TRBJ2-1; 9 bases agree with TRBD2. The germline CDR1 and CDR2 sequences are SGHAT and FQNNGV. Trimming removed 5 bases from V and 7 bases from J; junction bases left unmatched: 15. This CDR3 is 17 amino acids long. CDR3 sequence reads: CASSPREWLAGSNEQFF. CDR3 coding DNA: TGTGCCAGCAGCCCACGGGAGTGGCTAGCGGGAAGTAATGAGCAGTTCTTC. Using reference TRBV11-2 and TRBJ2-1 for the parts outside the CDR3, the full variable domain is EAGVAQSPRYKIIEKRQSVAFWCNPISGHATLYWYQQILGQGPKLLIQFQNNGVVDDSQLPKDRFSAERLKGVDSTLKIQPAKLEDSAVYLCASSPREWLAGSNEQFFGPGTRLTVL.

The CDR3: CASSQAHSSPEQYF. The CDR3 DNA is TGTGCCAGCAGCCAAGCCCACAGTAGTCCGGAGCAGTACTTC. This chain uses TRBV3-1 (or the pseudogene TRBV3-2) with TRBJ2-7, with D unresolved. Trimming shortened V by 1 base and J by 7 bases, and 14 bases separated the two germline ends. The germline V gene has CDR1 LGHDT and CDR2 YNNKEL (reference sequence). The CDR3 runs 14 residues.

The chain is built from TRBV18 and TRBJ1-2; the match to TRBD1 covers 7 bases. This CDR3 has 13 amino acids. Germline trimming cut 3 bases from V and 7 bases from J; bases unmatched to any gene: 5. Germline lookup yields CDR1 KGHSH and CDR2 LQKENI. The CDR3 here is CASSPDRDSGYTF. The CDR3 nucleotides are TGTGCCAGCTCACCCGACAGGGATAGTGGCTACACCTTC. Using reference TRBV18 and TRBJ1-2 for the parts outside the CDR3, the full variable domain is NAGVMQNPRHLVRRRGQEARLRCSPMKGHSHVYWYRQLPEEGLKFMVYLQKENIIDESGMPKERFSAEFPKEGPSILRIQQVVRGDSAAYFCASSPDRDSGYTFGSGTRLTVV.

This chain uses TRBV7-9 with TRBJ2-1; the D gene is possibly TRBD1 (6 bases). The CDR3 runs 13 residues. Trimming took 5 bases from V and 5 from J, leaving 10 bases between them. From germline, CDR1 is SEHNR and CDR2 FQNEAQ (reference sequence). The chain's CDR3 is CASSPTGHNEQFF. CDR3 DNA: TGTGCCAGCAGCCCTACAGGGCACAATGAGCAGTTCTTC.